The following is a T cell receptor (beta chain) sequence with its context. This entry is derived from a study of technical replicates of blood from a few donors. TCRdb's table, derived via immunoSEQ multiplex PCR, lists solely in-frame clones and lacks some. Here the sample spans more than 65,000 clones, 90% to 95% being singletons. J gave up 7 bases and V 7 bases, and 9 bases lay outside the gene matches. CDR1 is LNHDA, CDR2 SQIVND, per germline (reference sequence). The CDR3 is 13 residues long. This clonotype originated in a human donor in good health. Some clones in this sample may be carry-over from other donors' samples. The chain carries TRBV19 and TRBJ1-1; 7 nucleotides line up with TRBD1. The sample comprised T cells isolated from PBMCs. The CDR3 sequence: CASTTLTGLEAFF. The CDR3 DNA follows: TGTGCCAGTACCACTCTGACAGGGCTTGAAGCTTTCTTT. Filled out from reference TRBV19 and TRBJ1-1, the complete variable domain reads DGGITQSPKYLFRKEGQNVTLSCEQNLNHDAMYWYRQDPGQGLRLIYYSQIVNDFQKGDIAEGYSVSREKKESFPLTVTSAQKNPTAFYLCASTTLTGLEAFFGQGTRLTVV.